A selection of T cell receptor beta chains follows, all from one sample in a study of cytomegalovirus exposure and HLA in healthy donors. Sequenced by immunoSEQ multiplex PCR; TCRdb stores in-frame clones only, minus some. The sample has about 100,000 clones, around 81% seen once. Sequences were obtained from PBMCs. The receptors originated from a woman in her 70s in good health and CMV-seropositive. The conserved cysteine and the conserved F or W are not part of the CDR3 here. Each record gives: V gene, J gene, clone size, CDR3 protein. Rows give clone size only sometimes, using once, few, many, or a class for an expanded clone.

TRBV7-3,TRBJ2-3,.,ASSVQGDLPPDTQY
TRBV15,TRBJ1-4,.,ATSPNKQGAREKLF
TRBV15,TRBJ1-4,.,ATSRGGTGGKEKLF
TRBV28,TRBJ1-3,.,ASSSYPLSGNTIY
TRBV7-9,TRBJ2-5,once,ASSRSVQETQY
TRBV28,TRBJ2-7,once,ASRPGHHAYEQY
TRBV14,TRBJ2-6,.,ASSQDLLSGANVLT
TRBV6-4,.,.,ASSDRTSGRYEQY
TRBV29-1,TRBJ2-3,.,SGVEGGTDTQY
TRBV5-5,TRBJ2-1,.,ASSLIALSYNEQF
TRBV11-2,TRBJ1-1,.,ASSLNPGAGRRGTEAF
TRBV7-8,TRBJ1-4,.,ASSLELGGRVVEKLF
TRBV19,TRBJ2-2,.,ASTNTGTSGKNGELF
TRBV27,.,.,ASSLVGGPTYEQY
TRBV12-5,TRBJ1-1,.,ASGGAGTGYRTEAF
TRBV18,TRBJ2-7,.,ASSPGANSYEQY
TRBV19,TRBJ2-5,.,ASSQWGGAEETQY
TRBV19,TRBJ1-6,few,ATQPGQYNSPLH
TRBV19,TRBJ2-7,.,ASSKGGVGLADAYEQY
TRBV10-2,TRBJ2-7,.,ASSEGGTPYEQY
TRBV4-3,TRBJ1-2,.,ASSQDSLAADGYT
TRBV14,TRBJ2-5,.,ASSQGLARGGRTQY
TRBV7-9,TRBJ2-5,.,SSSWASSGREETQY
TRBV4-2,TRBJ2-5,once,ASSQETEALETQY
TRBV6-6,TRBJ2-2,.,ASSRAGANTGELF
TRBV19,TRBJ1-2,.,ASSIDLNRVYYGYT
TRBV6-5,TRBJ1-2,.,ASRKTGGLDYGYT
TRBV27,TRBJ2-1,.,ASSMLSGGQGIHEQF
TRBV6-1,TRBJ2-2,.,ASSARQVVTGELF
TRBV10-2,TRBJ2-2,few,ASSTGTNTGELF
TRBV19,TRBJ1-3,.,ASSRTGGNTIY
TRBV18,TRBJ1-4,.,ASSPGQVSTNEKLF
TRBV5-6,TRBJ1-4,.,ASSVGPGGKLF
TRBV5-4,TRBJ2-5,.,ASSLSGGGETQY
TRBV7-3,TRBJ2-2,.,ASSPRGGRAYTGELF
TRBV6-5,TRBJ2-3,.,ATKTSGSTDTQY
TRBV18,.,.,ASSLGLAGLLGSYEQY
TRBV14,TRBJ2-3,.,ASSQTADTQY
TRBV7-9,TRBJ1-1,few,ASSLQTLGAF
TRBV27,TRBJ2-2,.,ASRGNSGRDTGELF
TRBV30,TRBJ2-5,.,AWSQGTSGRETQY
TRBV18,TRBJ2-6,.,ASSPSLRQSTGANVLT
TRBV30,TRBJ2-5,few,AWSWTSAKETQY
TRBV19,TRBJ1-3,.,ASSIGTGASGNTIY
TRBV4-2,TRBJ2-7,once,ASSLSQGQTYEQY
TRBV11-2,TRBJ2-7,.,ASSLAVSVTTREQY
TRBV28,TRBJ2-1,.,ASKTGGSFNPYNEQF
TRBV27,TRBJ1-2,once,ASSRVGGLYGYT
TRBV19,TRBJ2-5,.,ASSEDRGRGGRETQY
TRBV18,TRBJ2-1,.,ASVAGQGPYNEQF
TRBV7-2,TRBJ2-7,once,ASSFGTGTGSVEQY
TRBV19,TRBJ2-3,.,ASSIGRAGGRNSDTQY
TRBV5-6,TRBJ1-1,.,ASSRGRGGTEAF
TRBV19,TRBJ1-2,few,ASSIDSWQGVNYGYT
TRBV5-1,.,.,ASSLGGTSGSYEQY
TRBV7-2,TRBJ2-1,.,ASSLSPGNNEQF
TRBV28,TRBJ2-3,.,ASDDSQVSTDTQY
TRBV28,TRBJ1-2,.,ASRGRQGFYGYT
TRBV11-2,TRBJ2-7,.,ASSLFEGVRSEQY
TRBV5-1,TRBJ2-3,.,ASSFGHLIAGGPDTQY